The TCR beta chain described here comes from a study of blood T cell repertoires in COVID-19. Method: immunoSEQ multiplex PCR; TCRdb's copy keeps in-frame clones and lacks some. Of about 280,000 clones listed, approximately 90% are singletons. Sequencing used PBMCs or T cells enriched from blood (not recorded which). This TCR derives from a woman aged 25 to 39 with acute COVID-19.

The chain's CDR3 is CSVDQGDAYTF. The CDR3 bases are TGCAGCGTTGACCAGGGGGATGCCTACACCTTC. The chain links TRBV29-1 to TRBJ1-2; 7 bases match TRBD1. V lost 3 bases and J lost 10; bases outside the gene matches: 5. CDR1 SQVTM and CDR2 ANQGSEA come from the germline V gene. CDR3 length: 11 amino acids. Complete variable domain (other parts from reference TRBV29-1 and TRBJ1-2): SAVISQKPSRDICQRGTSLTIQCQVDSQVTMMFWYRQQPGQSLTLIATANQGSEATYESGFVIDKFPISRPNLTFSTLTVSNMSPEDSSIYLCSVDQGDAYTFGSGTRLTVV.